These 22 T cell receptor beta chains were all obtained from the same sample, sequenced in a study of blood T cell repertoires in COVID-19. This table comes from immunoSEQ multiplex PCR, and its TCRdb copy is limited to in-frame clones, with some not included. This sample has 210,000 or so clones, with roughly 81% found just once. The specimen was peripheral blood. The receptors come from a woman between 50 and 59 years old with active or convalescent COVID-19.

V is TRBV7-3 and J is TRBJ2-1; D unclear. Germline CDR1 SGHTA, CDR2 FQGTGA. Trimming shortened V by 2 bases and J by 5 bases, and 7 bases separated the two germline ends. The CDR3 consists of 13 residues. CDR3 coding DNA: TGTGCCAGCAGCTTAGGGCGCCACAATGAGCAGTTCTTC. Its protein is CASSLGRHNEQFF.

This sequence joins TRBV28 and TRBJ2-5, with a possible D match to TRBD1 (5 bases). The CDR3 runs 16 residues. Germline V gene data show CDR1 as MDHEN and CDR2 as SYDVKM. Trimming shortened V by 4 bases and J by 2 bases, and 17 bases separated the two germline ends. The CDR3 DNA follows: TGTGCCAGCAGTTGGGGCGTCAGGGAAGAACAAGAGACCCAGTACTTC. It yields the protein CASSWGVREEQETQYF.

This clone was counted only a few times. The rearrangement uses TRBV10-3 and TRBJ2-7; 7 nucleotides align to TRBD2. The germline V gene has CDR1 ENHRY and CDR2 SYGVKD. This CDR3 contains 12 residues. With V trimmed by 0 bases and J by 7 bases, 0 bases remained unmatched. CDR3 loop: CAISESRGEQYF. The CDR3 DNA sequence: TGTGCCATCAGTGAGTCGCGGGGGGAGCAGTACTTC.

The rearrangement links TRBV4-1 to TRBJ1-1, with no clear D. The germline V and J ends were trimmed by 0 bases and 3 bases, with 11 bases remaining between them. Germline CDR1 reads MGHRA; CDR2 reads YSYEKL. This CDR3 region has 15 residues. The DNA of the CDR3 is TGCGCCAGCAGCCAAGATTCTTTGCTAGACACTGAAGCTTTCTTT. Protein sequence: CASSQDSLLDTEAFF.

In its sample, this clone was seen once. The chain has TRBV6-2 or TRBV6-3 and TRBJ2-1, with D possibly being TRBD2 (6 bases). There are 15 residues in the CDR3. Per the germline V gene, CDR1 is MNHEY and CDR2 is SVGEGT. V lost 4 bases and J 3 bases, leaving 13 bases between the germline ends. This CDR3 is CASSSRLERYNEQFF. The CDR3 DNA reads as TGTGCCAGCAGTTCCCGACTAGAACGCTACAATGAGCAGTTCTTC.

The rearrangement uses TRBV28 and TRBJ1-1, with TRBD1 identical over 7 bases. The CDR3 extends over 16 amino acids. Germline V gene lookup returns CDR1 MDHEN and CDR2 SYDVKM. V shed 6 bases, J shed 1 base, and the junction held 11 bases outside the gene matches. This chain's CDR3 is CASRYTGDRENTEAFF. CDR3 nucleotides: TGTGCCAGCAGATACACGGGCGACAGGGAGAACACTGAAGCTTTCTTT.

The chain joins TRBV3-1 (or the pseudogene TRBV3-2) to TRBJ2-3, with D maybe TRBD1 (6 bases). V lost 3 bases and J lost 6, with 16 bases in between. CDR3 length equals 15 residues. Germline lookup yields CDR1 LGHDT and CDR2 YNNKEL (reference sequence). This chain's CDR3 is CASSHRGPSVDTQYF. The CDR3 region has the DNA TGTGCCAGCAGCCACAGGGGACCTTCCGTGGATACGCAGTATTTT.

In DNA form, the CDR3 reads TGTGCCACCAGTGATGTCGGGACAGTTTATGGCTACACCTTC. This sequence encodes CATSDVGTVYGYTF. The chain recombines TRBV24-1 with TRBJ1-2; TRBD1 aligns across 7 bases. Looked up from germline, CDR1 is KGHDR and CDR2 is SFDVKD. The CDR3 covers 14 residues. J gave up 5 bases and V 3 bases, and 5 bases lay outside the gene matches.

The gene calls are TRBV7-9 and TRBJ2-7, with D uncertain. The V gene lost 4 bases and the J gene lost 4 bases, with 8 bases spanning the gap. This CDR3 comprises 12 residues. Germline V gives CDR1 SEHNR, CDR2 FQNEAQ (reference sequence). The DNA for the CDR3 is TGTGCCAGCAGCTCAGGCACTTACGAGCAGTACTTC. Residues: CASSSGTYEQYF.

This clone showed up just once. The chain couples TRBV2 to TRBJ2-7, with 7 bases lining up with TRBD1. The CDR3 extends over 14 amino acids. The V gene end was trimmed by 4 bases and the J gene end by 1 base; junction bases not matched to a gene: 4. Germline V gene lookup returns CDR1 SNHLY and CDR2 FYNNEI. The CDR3 sequence is CASSGSGGSYEQYF. The CDR3 DNA reads as TGTGCCAGCAGTGGTTCAGGGGGATCCTACGAGCAGTACTTC.

V gene TRBV30 combines with J gene TRBJ2-1; D might be TRBD1 (6 bases). V was clipped by 0 bases and J by 12 bases, with 18 bases between them. This CDR3 comprises 14 residues. Germline V gene lookup returns CDR1 GTSNPN and CDR2 SVGIG (reference sequence). The CDR3 protein is CAWSVPTTPRGQFF. The CDR3 DNA follows: TGTGCCTGGAGTGTACCCACTACCCCCAGGGGGCAGTTCTTC.

With regard to this clone: This likely came from a read error, as a far larger clone is one base away. Other DNA sequences in the same sample also yield this CDR3. The chain carries TRBV11-2 and TRBJ2-5, with D possibly being TRBD2 (6 bases). This CDR3 is built from 15 residues. V lost 5 bases to trimming and J lost 5 bases, with 18 bases between them. Germline CDR1 SGHAT, CDR2 FQNNGV. The CDR3 loop is CASSLSPGVQETQYF. DNA of the CDR3: TGTGCCAGCAGCCTAAGTCCGGGGGTGCAGGAGACCCAGTACTTC.

V and J are TRBV12-5 and TRBJ1-2, with D possibly matching TRBD1 (6 bases). This CDR3 has 15 amino acids. The V and J ends lost 1 base and 4 bases respectively, with 13 bases between them. The germline V gene encodes CDR1 LGHNT and CDR2 FRNRAP. CDR3 nucleotide sequence: TGTGCTAGTGGTTTGGCCCTGGACAGACTCTATGGCTACACCTTC. Protein: CASGLALDRLYGYTF.

The rearrangement joins TRBV4-1 to TRBJ1-4, with D perhaps TRBD1 (6 bases). Trimming removed 6 bases from V and 8 bases from J, with 19 bases in between. Per germline, CDR1 MGHRA and CDR2 YSYEKL. This CDR3 is 15 amino acids long. The CDR3 DNA follows: TGCGCCAGCAGTGCATCGGACAGACCTCGGGAAAAACTGTTTTTT. This sequence encodes CASSASDRPREKLFF.

V is TRBV19 and J is TRBJ2-3, with TRBD2 identical over 8 bases. Germline V gene data show CDR1 as LNHDA and CDR2 as SQIVND (reference sequence). J was trimmed by 5 bases and V by 5 bases; bases with no gene match: 12. CDR3 length: 16 amino acids. The CDR3: CASSRLGTSGGDTQYF. CDR3 DNA sequence: TGTGCCAGTAGTCGACTCGGGACTAGTGGGGGAGATACGCAGTATTTT.

V gene TRBV6-1 combines with J gene TRBJ2-1; 10 positions agree with TRBD2. Germline CDR1 is MNHNS and CDR2 is SASEGT. The CDR3 runs 17 residues. The V segment lost 2 bases and the J segment 7 bases; nucleotides outside the gene matches: 11. CDR3 coding DNA: TGTGCCAGCAGTGAATTAGAAGGAGCGGGGGGGCGGAATGAGCAGTTCTTC. Amino acid sequence: CASSELEGAGGRNEQFF.

This clone was seen just once. The V call is TRBV19, the J call TRBJ2-3; D gene ambiguous. This CDR3 has 11 residues. V was shortened by 3 bases and J by 4 bases, with 2 bases between the two germline ends. From germline, CDR1 is LNHDA and CDR2 SQIVND (reference sequence). DNA for the CDR3: TGTGCCAGTAGTATCGCAGATACGCAGTATTTT. It translates to CASSIADTQYF. Looking up the rest from reference TRBV19 and TRBJ2-3 gives the full variable domain: DGGITQSPKYLFRKEGQNVTLSCEQNLNHDAMYWYRQDPGQGLRLIYYSQIVNDFQKGDIAEGYSVSREKKESFPLTVTSAQKNPTAFYLCASSIADTQYFGPGTRLTVL.

The chain links TRBV9 to TRBJ2-1; maybe TRBD2 (5 bases). The V end lost 0 bases, the J end lost 1 base, and 11 bases lay between the germline ends. Germline V CDR1 and CDR2: SGDLS, YYNGEE. The CDR3 has 16 residues. For the CDR3, the DNA is TGTGCCAGCAGCGTAGACGAGGGAGTATCCTACAATGAGCAGTTCTTC. Its translation: CASSVDEGVSYNEQFF.

This chain connects TRBV5-8 to TRBJ2-6; 10 bases are a match to TRBD1. Unmatched junction bases numbered 10, after V lost 4 bases and J lost 0 bases. Per the germline V gene, CDR1 is SGHTS and CDR2 is YDEGEE. CDR3 length: 19 amino acids. The CDR3 DNA sequence: TGTGCCAGCAGCCCTCGGGACAGGGGATTCTCCTCTGGGGCCAACGTCCTGACTTTC. This codes for CASSPRDRGFSSGANVLTF.

The chain has TRBV4-1 and TRBJ2-7; 10 bases fit TRBD1. The CDR3 loop spans 16 amino acids. Germline CDR1 and CDR2: MGHRA and YSYEKL. V lost 1 base, J lost 2 bases, and 5 bases stayed unmatched. The CDR3 sequence is CASSQGETGGTYEQYF. The CDR3, as DNA: TGCGCCAGCAGCCAAGGCGAGACAGGGGGCACCTACGAGCAGTACTTC.

This rearrangement joins TRBV12-3 or TRBV12-4 to TRBJ1-1; D gene ambiguous. The CDR3 extends over 11 amino acids. With 4 bases removed from V and 11 bases from J, the gap between germline ends came to 11 bases. CDR3 protein: CASSSGLKAFF. The CDR3 DNA reads as TGTGCCAGCAGTTCTGGCTTAAAGGCTTTCTTT.

The chain recombines TRBV6-1 with TRBJ1-6; D not resolved. The CDR3 has 16 amino acids. V lost 2 bases and J 1 base, leaving 9 bases between the germline ends. The germline V gene has CDR1 MNHNS and CDR2 SASEGT. The CDR3 loop is CASSERRASYNSPLHF. The CDR3 DNA reads TGTGCCAGCAGTGAAAGGAGGGCGTCCTATAATTCACCCCTCCACTTT.